This entry lists 7 T cell receptor beta chains sequenced from one sample in a study of cytomegalovirus exposure and HLA in healthy donors. The PCR employed 60 Vbeta primers together with 13 Jbeta primers. Assay used: immunoSEQ multiplex PCR; TCRdb lists only in-frame clones, some missing. Here the sample spans about 270,000 clones, under 80% being singletons. The sequencing sample was made of PBMCs. The receptors were gathered from a female donor in good health and CMV-seronegative.

The rearrangement joins TRBV2 to TRBJ2-1; 7 bases line up with TRBD2. The germline V gene has CDR1 SNHLY and CDR2 FYNNEI. The CDR3 is 12 amino acids. Unmatched junction bases numbered 10, after V lost 5 bases and J lost 15 bases. The CDR3 sequence is CASSTGWRESFF. The CDR3 nucleotides are TGTGCCAGCAGTACAGGATGGCGGGAGTCGTTCTTC.

There are a few counts of this clone. This chain connects TRBV5-1 to TRBJ2-7, with D perhaps TRBD2 (6 bases). CDR1 and CDR2 from the germline V gene are SGHRS and YFSETQ. The V gene lost 0 bases and the J gene lost 2 bases, with 12 bases spanning the gap. The CDR3 length is 15 residues. For the CDR3, the DNA is TGCGCCAGCAGCTTGGGTCTTGGAGGGGCCTACGAGCAGTACTTC. Translation: CASSLGLGGAYEQYF.

The chain recombines TRBV5-4 with TRBJ1-6; the D gene is possibly TRBD1 (5 bases). Looked up from germline, CDR1 is SGHNT and CDR2 is YYREEE (reference sequence). The CDR3 runs 13 residues. V shed 0 bases and J shed 8 bases, with 6 bases lying between them. Here the CDR3 DNA reads TGTGCCAGCAGCTTGGGCAGGGATTCACCCCTCCACTTT. Protein product: CASSLGRDSPLHF.

This chain joins TRBV19 and TRBJ1-2, with D unclear. The CDR3 consists of 14 residues. Germline V gene data show CDR1 as LNHDA and CDR2 as SQIVND (reference sequence). The germline V and J ends were trimmed by 3 bases and 3 bases, with 11 bases remaining between them. The CDR3 bases are TGTGCCAGTAGTATCCGCTATCTGGACTATGGCTACACCTTC. As protein: CASSIRYLDYGYTF. The full variable domain, in which reference TRBV19 and TRBJ1-2 provide the parts outside the CDR3, is DGGITQSPKYLFRKEGQNVTLSCEQNLNHDAMYWYRQDPGQGLRLIYYSQIVNDFQKGDIAEGYSVSREKKESFPLTVTSAQKNPTAFYLCASSIRYLDYGYTFGSGTRLTVV.

The chain uses TRBV9 and TRBJ1-2; D remains ambiguous. The CDR3 spans 14 residues. Germline V gene data show CDR1 as SGDLS and CDR2 as YYNGEE. The ends were cut back, 3 bases at V and 4 bases at J, with 13 bases in the middle. Here the CDR3 DNA reads TGTGCCAGCAGCGACTCACAGAGTTTCTATGGCTACACCTTC. Amino acid sequence: CASSDSQSFYGYTF.

V usage is TRBV6-5 and J usage is TRBJ2-4, with 8 bases identical to TRBD1. Germline-derived CDR1 and CDR2 are MNHEY and SVGAGI. The J segment lost 1 base and the V segment lost 6 bases, leaving 5 bases of the junction unmatched. The CDR3 has 15 residues. The CDR3 nucleotides read TGTGCCAGCAGCACTCGACAGGGGGCCAAAAACATTCAGTACTTC. Translating gives CASSTRQGAKNIQYF.

In this sample, this clone turned up a few times. This chain connects TRBV5-6 to TRBJ2-2; tentative D call: TRBD2 (7 bases). Trimming left V 4 bases short and J 1 base short, with 14 bases between. The V gene's germline CDR1 is SGHDT and CDR2 YYEEEE. The CDR3 has 16 amino acids. The CDR3 here is CASSPTGGLNTGELFF. DNA of the CDR3: TGTGCCAGCAGCCCTACCGGGGGGCTGAACACCGGGGAGCTGTTTTTT.